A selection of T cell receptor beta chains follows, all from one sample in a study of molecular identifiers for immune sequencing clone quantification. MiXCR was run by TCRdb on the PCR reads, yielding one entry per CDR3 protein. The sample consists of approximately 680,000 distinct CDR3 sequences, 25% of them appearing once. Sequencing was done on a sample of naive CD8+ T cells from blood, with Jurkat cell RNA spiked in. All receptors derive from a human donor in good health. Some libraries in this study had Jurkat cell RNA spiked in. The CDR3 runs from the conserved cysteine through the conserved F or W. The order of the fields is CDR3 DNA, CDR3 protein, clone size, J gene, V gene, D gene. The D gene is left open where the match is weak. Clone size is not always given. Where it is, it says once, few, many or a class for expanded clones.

CDR3 DNA: TGCAGTGCTAGAGAGAGGTTTGCGGCCACAGATACGCAGTATTTT
CDR3 protein: CSARERFAATDTQYF
clone size: many
J gene: TRBJ2-3
V gene: TRBV20-1
D gene: -

CDR3 DNA: TGTGCCAGCAGTTACCCCTTCGCTCTCTTC
CDR3 protein: CASSYPFALF
clone size: many
J gene: TRBJ2-1
V gene: TRBV6-7
D gene: -

CDR3 DNA: TGTGCCAGCATGCCGACAGGTCCGGGTCCCCAGCATTTT
CDR3 protein: CASMPTGPGPQHF
clone size: few
J gene: TRBJ1-5
V gene: TRBV6-5
D gene: -

CDR3 DNA: TGTGCCAGCAGTTTCTCAACCACAGATACGCAGTATTTT
CDR3 protein: CASSFSTTDTQYF
clone size: many
J gene: TRBJ2-3
V gene: TRBV7-9
D gene: -

CDR3 DNA: TGTGCCAGTAGTATAGATACTAGCGGGAGAGCCTACAATGAGCAGTTCTTC
CDR3 protein: CASSIDTSGRAYNEQFF
clone size: -
J gene: TRBJ2-1
V gene: TRBV19
D gene: TRBD2

CDR3 DNA: TGTGCCTGGAGTGTTGGGCAGGGTAGAGAGACCCAGTACTTC
CDR3 protein: CAWSVGQGRETQYF
clone size: few
J gene: TRBJ2-5
V gene: TRBV30
D gene: -

CDR3 DNA: TGTGCCAGCAGTTACTCGGCAGGAGAGAACACTGAAGCTTTCTTT
CDR3 protein: CASSYSAGENTEAFF
clone size: few
J gene: TRBJ1-1
V gene: TRBV6-6
D gene: -

CDR3 DNA: TGTGCCAGCAGTTACGCCGAGTTGGGATATGGCTACACCTTC
CDR3 protein: CASSYAELGYGYTF
clone size: many
J gene: TRBJ1-2
V gene: TRBV6-5
D gene: -

CDR3 DNA: TGTGCCAGCAGTGGATGGCGGGAAAGCTCCTACGAGCAGTACTTC
CDR3 protein: CASSGWRESSYEQYF
clone size: -
J gene: TRBJ2-7
V gene: TRBV25-1
D gene: -

CDR3 DNA: TGTGCCAGCAGGACTAGTGCAGGGGCCAAAAACATTCAGTACTTC
CDR3 protein: CASRTSAGAKNIQYF
clone size: many
J gene: TRBJ2-4
V gene: TRBV2
D gene: -

CDR3 DNA: TGTGCCAGCAGTTACCGGCCTAGCGGGGGGCCCTCGAACACCGGGGAGCTGTTTTTT
CDR3 protein: CASSYRPSGGPSNTGELFF
clone size: -
J gene: TRBJ2-2
V gene: TRBV6-6
D gene: TRBD2

CDR3 DNA: TGTGCTAGTGGCACCTACCCCGAGGAAAGCACAGATACGCAGTATTTT
CDR3 protein: CASGTYPEESTDTQYF
clone size: -
J gene: TRBJ2-3
V gene: TRBV12-5
D gene: -

CDR3 DNA: TGCAGTGCTAGAGTACTAGCGGGAGTAATTTCCCAAGAGACCCAGTACTTC
CDR3 protein: CSARVLAGVISQETQYF
clone size: many
J gene: TRBJ2-5
V gene: TRBV20-1
D gene: TRBD2

CDR3 DNA: TGTGCCAGCAGCTTAGCGCAGGGGTTCACAGATACGCAGTATTTT
CDR3 protein: CASSLAQGFTDTQYF
clone size: many
J gene: TRBJ2-3
V gene: TRBV7-6
D gene: -

CDR3 DNA: TGTGCCAGCAGCTCATCCCCCCGGGACAGATCCTACGAGCAGTACTTC
CDR3 protein: CASSSSPRDRSYEQYF
clone size: few
J gene: TRBJ2-7
V gene: TRBV11-2
D gene: TRBD1

CDR3 DNA: TGTGCCAGTGGCAGCCTATACAATGAGCAGTTCTTC
CDR3 protein: CASGSLYNEQFF
clone size: -
J gene: TRBJ2-1
V gene: TRBV25-1
D gene: -

CDR3 DNA: TGTGCCAGCAGCCAGACAGAAGAGGGAACTAATGAAAAACTGTTTTTT
CDR3 protein: CASSQTEEGTNEKLFF
clone size: few
J gene: TRBJ1-4
V gene: TRBV7-9
D gene: -

CDR3 DNA: TGTGCCAGCAGTTACGTGTCGGCCGGGGAGCTGTTTTTT
CDR3 protein: CASSYVSAGELFF
clone size: many
J gene: TRBJ2-2
V gene: TRBV6-5
D gene: -

CDR3 DNA: TGTGCCAGCTCATCCTACTTGCACCAAGAGACCCAGTACTTC
CDR3 protein: CASSSYLHQETQYF
clone size: few
J gene: TRBJ2-5
V gene: TRBV19
D gene: -

CDR3 DNA: TGTGCCAGCAGCTTAGTACCAGGACAGGCCCCGTGGGGCACCGGGGAGCTGTTTTTT
CDR3 protein: CASSLVPGQAPWGTGELFF
clone size: once
J gene: TRBJ2-2
V gene: TRBV7-9
D gene: TRBD1

CDR3 DNA: TGTGCCTGGGACAGGGGGCATGGGACTGAAGCTTTCTTT
CDR3 protein: CAWDRGHGTEAFF
clone size: many
J gene: TRBJ1-1
V gene: TRBV30
D gene: TRBD1

CDR3 DNA: TGTGCCAGCAGCTTCCTATTGACAGGGCTAAATAATTCACCCCTCCACTTT
CDR3 protein: CASSFLLTGLNNSPLHF
clone size: many
J gene: TRBJ1-6
V gene: TRBV4-2
D gene: TRBD1

CDR3 DNA: TGTGCCACCAGTGATACCGGGACTAGCGGGAGCAATGAGCAGTTCTTC
CDR3 protein: CATSDTGTSGSNEQFF
clone size: few
J gene: TRBJ2-1
V gene: TRBV24-1
D gene: TRBD2

CDR3 DNA: TGTGCCAGCAATTCCGGCGAGGCTCCGGGGAACACTGAAGCTTTCTTT
CDR3 protein: CASNSGEAPGNTEAFF
clone size: many
J gene: TRBJ1-1
V gene: TRBV6-5
D gene: -

CDR3 DNA: TGCAGCGTTGCGGGCAGGCCCTATGGCTACACCTTC
CDR3 protein: CSVAGRPYGYTF
clone size: -
J gene: TRBJ1-2
V gene: TRBV29-1
D gene: -

CDR3 DNA: TGTGCCAGCAGTGAAGGGAATCCTCTAGCCAAAAACATTCAGTACTTC
CDR3 protein: CASSEGNPLAKNIQYF
clone size: few
J gene: TRBJ2-4
V gene: TRBV2
D gene: -

CDR3 DNA: TGTGCCAGCAGAAACCACAGGCTGGAAGAGACCCAGTACTTC
CDR3 protein: CASRNHRLEETQYF
clone size: -
J gene: TRBJ2-5
V gene: TRBV3-1
D gene: -

CDR3 DNA: TGTGCCAGCAGCTTAGACAGCCATTATAAAAAGGATGAGCAGTTCTTC
CDR3 protein: CASSLDSHYKKDEQFF
clone size: -
J gene: TRBJ2-1
V gene: TRBV7-6
D gene: -

CDR3 DNA: TGTGCCAGCACTGTTTCTAGGGCCAATCAGCCCCAGCATTTT
CDR3 protein: CASTVSRANQPQHF
clone size: many
J gene: TRBJ1-5
V gene: TRBV2
D gene: -

CDR3 DNA: TGTGCCAGCAGCGCCGGGACTAGAACCTACGAGCAGTACTTC
CDR3 protein: CASSAGTRTYEQYF
clone size: many
J gene: TRBJ2-7
V gene: TRBV3-1
D gene: TRBD2

CDR3 DNA: TGTGCCAGTAGTGTCCATGAAACCCTAAGTTTATGGGCCGGGGAGCTGTTTTTT
CDR3 protein: CASSVHETLSLWAGELFF
clone size: few
J gene: TRBJ2-2
V gene: TRBV19
D gene: -

CDR3 DNA: TGTGCCAGCACCCCGACAGGGGGAGGCAATCAGCCCCAGCATTTT
CDR3 protein: CASTPTGGGNQPQHF
clone size: -
J gene: TRBJ1-5
V gene: TRBV12-3/TRBV12-4
D gene: TRBD1

CDR3 DNA: TGCAGTGCCGCCGGGACTGCCAATGAGCAGTTCTTC
CDR3 protein: CSAAGTANEQFF
clone size: -
J gene: TRBJ2-1
V gene: TRBV20-1
D gene: -

CDR3 DNA: TGTGCCAGCGGCGGGAGCGGAGCTCGTGGCACCGGGGAGCTGTTTTTT
CDR3 protein: CASGGSGARGTGELFF
clone size: -
J gene: TRBJ2-2
V gene: TRBV7-9
D gene: TRBD2

CDR3 DNA: TGTGCCAGCAGTTCAGGGGGCAAGCCCCAGCATTTT
CDR3 protein: CASSSGGKPQHF
clone size: -
J gene: TRBJ1-5
V gene: TRBV25-1
D gene: TRBD1

CDR3 DNA: TGCGCCGGCTATGGGGAGACCCAAGAGACCCAGTACTTC
CDR3 protein: CAGYGETQETQYF
clone size: many
J gene: TRBJ2-5
V gene: TRBV5-1
D gene: -

CDR3 DNA: TGTGCCAGCAGCCCCGCGGGACCTGGGTATGGCTACACCTTC
CDR3 protein: CASSPAGPGYGYTF
clone size: -
J gene: TRBJ1-2
V gene: TRBV9
D gene: -

CDR3 DNA: TGTGCCAGCAGATTGACAGTGAACACTGAAGCTTTCTTT
CDR3 protein: CASRLTVNTEAFF
clone size: many
J gene: TRBJ1-1
V gene: TRBV28
D gene: -

CDR3 DNA: TGCAGCGTTGATGCCCAAGGGGGACTTCCCACAGATACGCAGTATTTT
CDR3 protein: CSVDAQGGLPTDTQYF
clone size: many
J gene: TRBJ2-3
V gene: TRBV29-1
D gene: -

CDR3 DNA: TGTGCCAGCTCACCAGTAGATTCTACAGGCCTCCAAGAGACCCAGTACTTC
CDR3 protein: CASSPVDSTGLQETQYF
clone size: -
J gene: TRBJ2-5
V gene: TRBV18
D gene: -

CDR3 DNA: TGTGCCAGCAGTTTCTCCCCCGACAGCAACTATGGCTACACCTTC
CDR3 protein: CASSFSPDSNYGYTF
clone size: -
J gene: TRBJ1-2
V gene: TRBV27
D gene: -

CDR3 DNA: TGTGCCAGCAGCCAAGTTTCCGGGGTGCGAGAGACCCAGTACTTC
CDR3 protein: CASSQVSGVRETQYF
clone size: few
J gene: TRBJ2-5
V gene: TRBV14
D gene: -

CDR3 DNA: TGTGCCAGCAGTTTAATAGGGAGGGTCTCCTACGAGCAGTACTTC
CDR3 protein: CASSLIGRVSYEQYF
clone size: -
J gene: TRBJ2-7
V gene: TRBV27
D gene: TRBD2

CDR3 DNA: TGTGCCAGCAGTTTTCAAGGGACAGGGGTGAACGAGCAGTACTTC
CDR3 protein: CASSFQGTGVNEQYF
clone size: -
J gene: TRBJ2-7
V gene: TRBV27
D gene: TRBD1

CDR3 DNA: TGTGCCAGCAGCTTAGAGAGTCGGTCCTACGAGCAGTACTTC
CDR3 protein: CASSLESRSYEQYF
clone size: many
J gene: TRBJ2-7
V gene: TRBV7-9
D gene: -

CDR3 DNA: TGTGCCAGCAAGGGGCCGAAGTACTTC
CDR3 protein: CASKGPKYF
clone size: few
J gene: TRBJ2-4
V gene: TRBV27
D gene: -

CDR3 DNA: TGCGCCAGCAGCCAAGCCCCTCAGGTCCACGAGCAGTACTTC
CDR3 protein: CASSQAPQVHEQYF
clone size: many
J gene: TRBJ2-7
V gene: TRBV4-1
D gene: -

CDR3 DNA: TGTGCTAGTGGTTTGGTACTCTACGCAGATACGCAGTATTTT
CDR3 protein: CASGLVLYADTQYF
clone size: many
J gene: TRBJ2-3
V gene: TRBV12-5
D gene: -

CDR3 DNA: TGCGCCAGCAGCCTTCGACCCTCAAATAACTATGGCTACACCTTC
CDR3 protein: CASSLRPSNNYGYTF
clone size: few
J gene: TRBJ1-2
V gene: TRBV5-1
D gene: -

CDR3 DNA: TGCAGCGTCCCCCTAGGTCTCGGGACCGGGGAGCTGTTTTTT
CDR3 protein: CSVPLGLGTGELFF
clone size: many
J gene: TRBJ2-2
V gene: TRBV29-1
D gene: -

CDR3 DNA: TGTGCCAGCAGTCCAGGGGTTTCCTATGGCTACACCTTC
CDR3 protein: CASSPGVSYGYTF
clone size: -
J gene: TRBJ1-2
V gene: TRBV27
D gene: -

CDR3 DNA: TGTGCCAGCGGTGAGTCTAGCGGGGGGGCCTGGAATGAGCGGTTCTTC
CDR3 protein: CASGESSGGAWNERFF
clone size: -
J gene: TRBJ2-1
V gene: TRBV12-3/TRBV12-4
D gene: TRBD2